This T cell receptor beta chain was obtained from a study of graft-versus-host responses after intestinal transplantation (dated by TCRdb to about 2021). Background for the entire study: The transplants that recipients got were multivisceral, liver-intestinal, or isolated intestinal. Anti-thymocyte globulin induction was given to all recipients, followed by maintenance tacrolimus and steroids for roughly 3 years. Bulk TCR-beta CDR3 sequencing was used to track graft-versus-host and host-versus-graft alloreactive T cell clones in the graft, circulation and bone marrow after intestinal transplantation. Alloreactive clones were identified by sequencing pre-transplant mixed lymphocyte reaction products and comparing these products with unstimulated pre-transplant donor and recipient T cells. The cohort enrolled about two dozen intestinal transplant recipients, one of whom was a retransplant, and a few patients without pretransplant specimens were excluded. Donor T cell macrochimerism was defined as a peak of at least 4% donor T cells among recipient peripheral blood mononuclear cells. Samples from a few later patients were sequenced in-house on an Illumina MiSeq with MiXCR processing rather than by the commercial service.

The library was generated by the immunoSEQ multiplex PCR assay. Adaptive Biotechnologies carried out high-throughput TCR-beta CDR3 sequencing of genomic DNA for most patients. On the authors' methods: Adaptive's ImmunoSEQ software supplied the TCR sequencing data for around 19 patients, while MiXCR and VDJtools were used to process a few other patients. CDR3 nucleotide sequences shared between donor and recipient were removed because their origin could not be assigned. To be classed as alloreactive, a clone needed at least 2-fold expansion over unstimulated cells and a minimum CFSE-low frequency of 0.002% (template counts) or 0.001% (read counts). Clones were considered mappable if detected in sequenced pre-transplant spleen, lymph node, or MLR CFSE-low populations of the donor or recipient. The cumulative frequency of alloreactive clones was calculated as a percentage of all sequences, weighted by copy number. As stored in TCRdb, this immuneACCESS dataset retains in-frame rearrangements with V and J assigned. A fraction of the clones does not appear; measured against another copy, unresolved V genes explain less than half of the discrepancy, and the remainder lacks a known reason. That table supplies the V and J calls and clone size; D and trimming were determined from the DNA. The sample table holds around 20,000 clones, of which 82% were seen once. The ten largest clones represent about 2.1% of the sample.

To note about this clone: The target of this receptor is not known. No much larger clonotype is one base removed from it; base qualities were not supplied.

Paper-wide results and their limitations: GvH clones were found in recipient bone marrow, and some of the GvH clones appeared earlier in ileal mucosa or blood, which is consistent with an intestinal mucosal origin. The relatively low number and heterogeneity of intestinal transplant patients limited the conclusions. Early after transplant, declines in HvG clones were associated with peak levels of circulating GvH clones. Patients with donor T cell macrochimerism had high GvH to HvG T cell clonal ratios in their allografts.

Blood samples were collected up to 4 times in the first month after transplant and then at least monthly when available. For CDR1 and CDR2, the germline V gene (reference sequence) lists GTSNPN and SVGIG. The CDR3 starts with the cysteine, ends with the phenylalanine, and has 14 residues. The sequence is cut down to CDR3 DNA, 42 bases in frame from base 1. V is shortened by 1 base, J by 6 bases, and the region joining them spans 15 bases. The sequence was obtained from a human patient who received an intestinal transplant, so some T cells may come from the graft donor. The sequencing here drew on PBMCs, taken 14 days after transplant. In this chain, TRBV30 is recombined with TRBJ1-1, with the D gene not confidently named. The nucleotide sequence is given as TGTGCCTGGAGTGGAGGGCACCTCGTGCCTGAAGCTTTCTTT. Its translation is CAWSGGHLVPEAFF.